Included here is one TCR beta chain sequence, with context. The clone's antigen remains unknown. No much larger clone is present one base from it, and per-base qualities are unavailable. This record belongs to a study of cytomegalovirus exposure and HLA in healthy donors (dated by TCRdb to about 2017). Study-level background: An earlier analysis of approximately 550 of the donors reported roughly 270 Gb of sequence data and 117 million unique TCR beta sequences from about 180 million T cells. Donor age, sex, ethnicity and CMV serostatus were compiled together with the repertoire data. To study patterns of TCR occurrence, a later analysis re-analyzed previously published TCR beta repertoires from 666 donors and added high-resolution HLA genotyping. Rather than drawing on any new phenotypic data, the later analysis identified candidate immune exposures from TCR beta sequences and the way those sequences occurred across donors. Typing coverage differed by locus: A, B, C, DRB1 and DQB1 were typed in about 629-640 donors, DQA1 in 522, DPA1 in around 610, and DPB1 in about 450. Genome-wide SNP genotypes for about three fifths of the roughly 670 donors were used in a later genetic analysis, which treated that subset as a discovery cohort. The study was designed to test whether signatures of past pathogen exposure could be identified by cataloging public T cell receptors. To predict cytomegalovirus infection status, the study brought together high-throughput TCR immunosequencing, statistical association of individual TCRs with disease status, and machine learning. Roughly five DR-DQ haplotypes were handled as single units for association and clustering because linkage in the cohort was strong. Of the 300 to 450 genotyped donors, about 80% fell in the genetic ancestry cluster associated with self-reported Caucasian donors. Across approximately 420 genotyped donors of the cohort, an average of about 220,000 unique TCR beta nucleotide sequences per donor were sequenced, and 15% to 20% of those sequences were non-productive. An early release covering roughly 640 HLA-typed donors comprised around 300 gigabases of sequencing data and about 90 million unique TCR sequences. To decide whether each TCR beta V gene segment behaved as functional or pseudogenic, an earlier analysis of approximately 620 of the donors relied on high-throughput TCR beta sequencing. Using immunosequencing, the study profiled T cell repertoires from some 670 subjects and related those repertoires to cytomegalovirus serostatus. HLA typing included class I and class II loci at four-digit resolution. A separate validation cohort of roughly 120 different subjects was used in addition to the roughly 700-subject first cohort. All discovery cohort repertoires had been generated using a single sequencing platform.

The research as a whole found: A later analysis found that HLA-associated TCR beta chains were more clonally expanded and had lower generation probabilities than equally common non-associated chains. When HLA alleles, especially DR and DQ, strongly co-occurred, attributing TCR associations to individual alleles was difficult. While some public TCRs were present in many individuals, most TCR sequences turned up only very rarely across donors. In a later analysis, 16,951 TCR beta sequences were associated with specific HLA alleles at a false discovery rate of 0.05. The authors suggested that the approach could potentially be extended to other disease states and immunological phenotypes. Most CMV-associated TCR beta chains appeared to be HLA-restricted in a later analysis, and the HLA associations seemed to be driven largely by CMV exposure. Because HLA typing was unavailable for some donors at each locus, only the typed subset was used in association tests. A further reported finding was that TCR beta sequences accurately predicted the HLA-A and HLA-B alleles for most subjects in the first cohort. Some IMGT-functional V segments, including TRBV6-2 and TRBV6-3, could not be told apart with the 87-base-pair reads, so those segments were excluded. A later genetic analysis reported fewer N-insertions in productive TCRs among donors in an Asian-associated ancestry cluster than the roughly 700-donor mean. The sequencing pipeline was judged likely to have produced a cluster of highly shared sequence variants as a technical artifact. Immune exposure information for the cohort was limited to CMV serostatus. Because counts were too low, seventeen rarely observed V segments, including chromosome 9 orphons, were excluded from the earlier analysis of some 540 of the donors. Sequencing depth was assumed to be roughly uniform across donors in the presence/absence analyses, though that assumption may not hold. In vitro tests confirmed that a few of the cytomegalovirus-associated TCR beta chains recognize cytomegalovirus antigens. A later analysis reported that several top co-occurrence clusters appeared linked to parvovirus B19, influenza, CMV and Epstein-Barr virus. The classifier was reported to diagnose cytomegalovirus status with high specificity and sensitivity in both the original cohort and the validation cohort. V-gene and J-gene trimming of TCR beta chains was associated with a missense DCLRE1C variant in a later genetic analysis, and the association was replicated in an independent cohort. The study listed 150 to 200 TCR beta chains as associated with cytomegalovirus. Linkage disequilibrium might explain the correlated functional status among segregating V segments, but an unknown experimental factor could not be excluded. Broadly in line with IMGT annotations, most TCR beta V segments showed up in productive rearrangements about 87% or about 30% of the time in an earlier analysis of around 550 of the donors. In a later analysis, the rate of TCR association differed among HLA loci, with DRB1 alleles having the most associated TCRs and HLA-C alleles having the fewest. Only TCR beta chains were sequenced in this cohort, and the absence of alpha or paired-chain data limited detectable features.

From the cysteine up to the phenylalanine, the CDR3 has a length of 17 residues. Only CDR3 DNA is held: 51 bases, read in frame from base 1. Trimming takes 0 bases from V and 2 bases from J, and the germline ends sit 12 bases apart. From a lookup of the germline V gene, CDR1 and CDR2 are SGHDT and YYEEEE. Libraries were prepared through the immunoSEQ multiplex PCR assay. The multiplex PCR relied on a mix of 60 forward primers for TCR Vbeta segments and 13 reverse primers for TCR Jbeta segments. Amplification of the CDR3 region of rearranged TCR beta genes was performed with a multiplex PCR assay on genomic DNA. On the Illumina HiSeq System, the amplified TCR beta libraries were sequenced as 87-base-pair reads. In the source study's methods: A later analysis tallied around 87 million unique TCR beta chains across the 650 to 750 repertoires, and around 12 million of those chains were shared by two or more donors. A nearest-neighbor algorithm error-corrected the raw reads and collapsed the reads into unique sequences, merging closely related sequences to remove PCR and sequencing errors. CDR3 sequences were aligned to IMGT reference sequences to assign V, D and J gene segments. For a sequence to be retained, a match of at least six nucleotides was required to both a V gene segment and a J gene segment. A rearrangement was called productive if the CDR3 had no stop codons and remained in frame with V and J, and every other rearrangement was called non-productive. Following IMGT convention, CDR3 was defined as the stretch from the second conserved V-encoded cysteine up to the conserved J-encoded phenylalanine. The earlier analysis of approximately 590 of the donors excluded any sequence lacking an unambiguous match to a single V gene segment. In an earlier analysis of around 590 of the donors, a V segment was called functional when productive rearrangements were above 56.7%, and segregating when the standard deviation between donors exceeded 5%. A statistical classification framework was built for diagnosing cytomegalovirus status from the catalog of TCR beta chain sequences. In a later analysis, TCR nucleotide sequences were compared against IMGT/GENE-DB human TR gene sequences so that V and J genes could be assigned. A later analysis assigned CDR3 sequences and most-parsimonious VDJ recombination scenarios with the TCRdist pipeline. In a later analysis, each TCR beta chain was defined by its CDR3 amino acid sequence together with its V-gene family, and reads without a unique V-gene family were excluded. As a way to deal with suspected cross-contamination and a sequencing artifact, a later analysis dropped hundreds of nucleotide sequences that were highly shared and had low generation probability. A later analysis calculated a clonal expansion index for each public chain from normalized within-repertoire ranks of inferred template counts. In a later analysis, generation probabilities were computed with a VDJ recombination model fitted to out-of-frame rearrangements, and the resulting probabilities were checked against IGoR. In a later analysis, TCR-TCR, TCR-HLA and TCR-CMV co-occurrence was scored with hypergeometric tests, and a repertoire-size bias correction was applied to TCR pairs. In a later analysis, false discovery rates were estimated by permuting HLA or CMV assignments 20 times. A later analysis grouped co-occurring TCRs with DBSCAN, adding TCRdist sequence similarity when clustering within HLA-allele-positive subsets. Repertoires with fewer than 30,000 or more than 120,000 public chains, plus five repertoires with anomalous nucleotide sharing, were excluded from co-occurrence clustering. TCRdb obtained this table from immuneACCESS and retained in-frame rearrangements with V and J assigned. These tables miss some clones; where compared with another copy, unresolved V genes account for less than half of the shortfall, and the remainder is unexplained. The V and J calls and clone size come from that table; D and trimming were worked out from the DNA. The sample table records about 140,000 clones; 80% to 85% of these occur just once. Jointly, the top ten make up less than 1.5% of the sample.

The cohort comprised several hundred healthy bone marrow donors. All cohort members were sampled while nominally healthy, although unrecorded immune exposures were likely present. The donor was CMV seropositive and belonged to the group of a few hundred seropositive cohort members. Each donor provided a peripheral blood sample, and peripheral blood mononuclear cells were used for TCR beta sequencing. The Qiagen DNeasy Blood Extraction Kit was used to extract genomic DNA from the blood cell samples. The chain links TRBV5-6 with TRBJ1-6; a tentative D call is TRBD1 (6 bases match). The TCR comes from a male donor in good health and CMV-seropositive. The source material was PBMCs. The DNA sequence is as follows: TGTGCCAGCAGCTTGGTGGGGGCAGGGGCCTATAATTCACCCCTCCACTTT. It encodes CASSLVGAGAYNSPLHF.